The sequence of this TCR beta chain was determined in a study of cytomegalovirus exposure and HLA in healthy donors. Study-wide background: Early released data comprised some 85 million unique TCRs from HLA-typed donors.

Both 60 Vbeta primers and 13 Jbeta primers went into the PCR. Sequencing was performed with immunoSEQ multiplex PCR; in TCRdb, only in-frame clones are kept and a portion is missing. The repertoire shows some 140,000 clones; the top ten hold about 1.4%. This TCR derives from a woman in her thirties or forties in good health and CMV-seronegative. Sequencing used PBMCs.

CDR3 sequence reads: CASSLTGTGIGYYGYTF. CDR3 nucleotide sequence: TGTGCCAGCAGCTTGACCGGGACAGGAATAGGGTACTATGGCTACACCTTC. The chain combines TRBV7-3 with TRBJ1-2, with TRBD1 matching over 8 bases. The CDR3 totals 17 residues. Germline-derived CDR1 and CDR2 are SGHTA and FQGTGA. V shed 3 bases and J 3 bases; nucleotides not matched to a gene: 12.